This T cell receptor (beta chain) was observed in a study of T cell changes during pregnancy in multiple sclerosis. The assay was immunoSEQ multiplex PCR, and TCRdb's table has in-frame clones only and misses some. This sample has tens of thousands of clones; roughly 92% occur once, and the top ten carry under 3%. Here the sequenced sample was peripheral blood, taken before pregnancy. The origin of this receptor is a female donor with multiple sclerosis, enrolled in a pregnancy study.

The CDR3 is CASSGPRTSDSEQYF. DNA for the CDR3: TGTGCCAGCAGTGGCCCTCGGACTAGTGATTCCGAGCAGTACTTC. This rearrangement joins TRBV2 to TRBJ2-7; the match to TRBD2 covers 7 bases. This CDR3 spans 15 amino acids. V lost 4 bases to trimming and J lost 6 bases; unmatched junction nucleotides: 12. Germline-derived CDR1 and CDR2 are SNHLY and FYNNEI.